A single TCR beta chain is shown here with its context. Its specificity is unknown. The sample holds other DNA sequences that translate to the same CDR3. CD45RO-negative CD8 cells positively selected for CCR7 made up the naive population, which excluded terminally differentiated effector memory CD45RA+ cells. Every immunoSEQ plate was one replicate of a subset's evenly spread DNA. Sequencing was performed with immunoSEQ multiplex PCR; in TCRdb, only in-frame clones are kept and a portion is missing. This sample carries around 1.9 million clones, roughly 93% of them seen once, and the ten largest clones take around 1.7%. CDR3 length: 14 residues. The ends were cut back, 1 base at V and 4 bases at J, with 10 bases in the middle. The V gene's germline CDR1 is MDHEN and CDR2 SYDVKM. The record originates from a study of shared clonotypes between healthy human individuals. On the study more broadly: CD4 naive and memory got three plates each, CD8 naive two, CD8 memory one.

Findings and caveats of the study: Against clonotypes common to all four donors, non-shared ones had lower generation probabilities.

This receptor was taken from a man in his late teens or twenties in good health. Some clones in this sample may be carry-over from other donors' samples. Material: naive CD8+ T cells from PBMCs. V is TRBV28 and J is TRBJ1-1, with D perhaps TRBD1 (5 bases). CDR3 residues: CASSLSAGGTEAFF. CDR3 nucleotides: TGTGCCAGCAGTTTATCGGCGGGGGGCACTGAAGCTTTCTTT.